A selection of T cell receptor beta chains follows, all from one sample in a study of vaccination and CD4 T cells after COVID-19. TCRdb itself ran the PCR reads through MiXCR, one entry per CDR3 protein. Of about 15,000 distinct CDR3 sequences in the sample, nearly 55% were seen once. These receptors' antigens are unknown. The starting material was CD4+ T cells from blood, cultured in vitro, obtained before SARS-CoV-2 vaccination. The receptor set was obtained from a human donor who had recovered from COVID-19. Each CDR3 is given with its conserved first and last residue. D genes are given only for firm matches. The size field is filled for only some rows; it gives once, few, many or a size class.

J: TRBJ1-5
size: .
V: TRBV6-4
D: .
length: 13
DNA: TGTGCCAGCAGTTTAAGGCTCAATCAGCCCCAGCATTTT
CDR3: CASSLRLNQPQHF

J: TRBJ2-6
size: few
V: TRBV28
D: .
length: 14
DNA: TGTGCCAGCAGTTGGGGCGGGGGGGCCAACGTCCTGACTTTC
CDR3: CASSWGGGANVLTF

J: TRBJ2-7
size: once
V: TRBV20-1
D: .
length: 16
DNA: TGCAGTGCCAACCCCGCCCGCCTGGGCCGAGACTACGAGCAGTACTTC
CDR3: CSANPARLGRDYEQYF

J: TRBJ2-3
size: few
V: TRBV27
D: .
length: 13
DNA: TGTGCCAGCAACCCGGCAGGCACAGATACGCAGTATTTT
CDR3: CASNPAGTDTQYF

J: TRBJ1-1
size: few
V: TRBV20-1
D: .
length: 16
DNA: TGCAGTGCTAGAGATGGGGCGGCGGGGTGGAACACTGAAGCTTTCTTT
CDR3: CSARDGAAGWNTEAFF

J: TRBJ2-7
size: few
V: TRBV19
D: .
length: 11
DNA: TGTGCCAGTGACAGACCCTACGAGCAGTACTTC
CDR3: CASDRPYEQYF

J: TRBJ2-3
size: few
V: TRBV4-2
D: TRBD2
length: 18
DNA: TGTGCCAGCAGCCAAGGACTAGCGGGAGGGCCTAGCACAGATACGCAGTATTTT
CDR3: CASSQGLAGGPSTDTQYF

J: TRBJ2-5
size: .
V: TRBV7-2
D: .
length: 16
DNA: TGTGCCAGCAGCTTAAGGTCCCCGGGAGTACGCGAGACCCAGTACTTC
CDR3: CASSLRSPGVRETQYF

J: TRBJ2-5
size: .
V: TRBV6-1
D: TRBD2
length: 17
DNA: TGTGCCAGCAGTGGCGCCTGGTGGGGGGGACCCCAAGAGACCCAGTACTTC
CDR3: CASSGAWWGGPQETQYF

J: TRBJ2-6
size: .
V: TRBV19
D: TRBD1
length: 16
DNA: TGTGCCAGTAGTATGGAGACAGGGGCTGGGGCCAACGTCCTGACTTTC
CDR3: CASSMETGAGANVLTF

J: TRBJ2-3
size: .
V: TRBV7-3
D: .
length: 16
DNA: TGTGCCAGCAGCTTAAACCCCGTTGGGACATGGGATACGCAGTATTTT
CDR3: CASSLNPVGTWDTQYF

J: TRBJ1-6
size: few
V: TRBV20-1
D: TRBD1
length: 14
DNA: TGCAGTGCTAGAGTCACAGGGGTTAATTCACCCCTCCACTTT
CDR3: CSARVTGVNSPLHF

J: TRBJ2-2
size: few
V: TRBV20-1
D: TRBD1
length: 16
DNA: TGCAGTGCTAGAGATGACGTCAGGGGGCACACCGGGGAGCTGTTTTTT
CDR3: CSARDDVRGHTGELFF

J: TRBJ2-3
size: .
V: TRBV10-2
D: .
length: 11
DNA: TGCGCCAGCATAGCGGCCAGGGAGCAGTATTTT
CDR3: CASIAAREQYF

J: TRBJ2-5
size: .
V: TRBV19
D: TRBD2
length: 17
DNA: TGTGCCAGTAGTATGATTCTGGCCAGCGGGAGTGGAGAGACCCAGTACTTC
CDR3: CASSMILASGSGETQYF

J: TRBJ2-7
size: few
V: TRBV6-5
D: TRBD2
length: 15
DNA: TGTGCCAGCAGTTACTCGACGACTAGCGGGAGCGAGCAGTACTTC
CDR3: CASSYSTTSGSEQYF

J: TRBJ2-7
size: .
V: TRBV7-2
D: .
length: 16
DNA: TGTGCCAGCAGTTTAAAACCCAGGGACCTACGGGGCGAGCAGTACTTC
CDR3: CASSLKPRDLRGEQYF

J: TRBJ1-6
size: .
V: TRBV28
D: .
length: 12
DNA: TGTGCCAGTCGTCCGGTTGATTCACCCCTCCACTTT
CDR3: CASRPVDSPLHF

J: TRBJ2-5
size: .
V: TRBV7-7
D: .
length: 13
DNA: TGTGCTAGCAGCTTTAGCGGCCAAGAGACCCAGTACTTC
CDR3: CASSFSGQETQYF

J: TRBJ2-1
size: .
V: TRBV24-1
D: TRBD2
length: 16
DNA: TGTGCCACCAGTGATCCGGGACTAGCGGGAGCATCTACGCAGTTCTTC
CDR3: CATSDPGLAGASTQFF

J: TRBJ1-5
size: .
V: TRBV24-1
D: .
length: 16
DNA: TGTGCCACCAGTGATTTGAATAGGGCCAGCAATCAGCCCCAGCATTTT
CDR3: CATSDLNRASNQPQHF

J: TRBJ1-6
size: .
V: TRBV20-1
D: .
length: 14
DNA: TGCAGTGCTTCGTGGAGCTCCTATAATTCACCCCTCCACTTT
CDR3: CSASWSSYNSPLHF

J: TRBJ2-4
size: few
V: TRBV20-1
D: .
length: 17
DNA: TGCAGTGCTTCTAGAGGGGGGGCGCGGATCGGCTACAACATTCAGTACTTC
CDR3: CSASRGGARIGYNIQYF

J: TRBJ2-7
size: .
V: TRBV30
D: TRBD2
length: 17
DNA: TGTGCCTGGAGCCCACCCCCAAGACTAGCGGTGACCTACGAGCAGTACTTC
CDR3: CAWSPPPRLAVTYEQYF

J: TRBJ2-2
size: .
V: TRBV7-9
D: .
length: 12
DNA: TGTGCCAGCACAGACAGGACCGGGGAGCTGTTTTTT
CDR3: CASTDRTGELFF

J: TRBJ1-3
size: .
V: TRBV15
D: .
length: 16
DNA: TGTGCCACCAGCAGAGATGGCCCCTCCTTGGGAAACACCATATATTTT
CDR3: CATSRDGPSLGNTIYF

J: TRBJ2-7
size: .
V: TRBV5-1
D: TRBD2
length: 16
DNA: TGCGCCAGCAGCTTGCATAGACTAGCGGGAGTCTACGAGCAGTACTTC
CDR3: CASSLHRLAGVYEQYF

J: TRBJ2-7
size: .
V: TRBV7-8
D: .
length: 15
DNA: TGTGCCAGCAGCACCCGACAACAGAGCTCCTACGAGCAGTACTTC
CDR3: CASSTRQQSSYEQYF

J: TRBJ2-1
size: .
V: TRBV11-2
D: .
length: 17
DNA: TGTGCCAGCAGCTTAGTTCTAGCCCAAGCTCAAGATAATGAGCAGTTCTTC
CDR3: CASSLVLAQAQDNEQFF

J: TRBJ2-5
size: few
V: TRBV5-4
D: .
length: 19
DNA: TGTGCCAGCAGCTTGGTAGTCCACTTTGGCGGAGGGCGAAAAGAGACCCAGTACTTC
CDR3: CASSLVVHFGGGRKETQYF

J: TRBJ2-2
size: .
V: TRBV7-2
D: TRBD1
length: 13
DNA: TGTGCCAGCAGCCGAGACAGGGCCGGGGAGCTGTTTTTT
CDR3: CASSRDRAGELFF

J: TRBJ2-1
size: few
V: TRBV20-1
D: .
length: 12
DNA: TGCAGTGCACTACTTAACTACAATGAGCAGTTCTTC
CDR3: CSALLNYNEQFF

J: TRBJ2-7
size: .
V: TRBV6-2/TRBV6-3
D: TRBD1
length: 21
DNA: TGTGCCAGCAGTTACAGTACAACCGGGACAGGAGGAGGGGGGAGCTCCTACGAGCAGTACTTC
CDR3: CASSYSTTGTGGGGSSYEQYF

J: TRBJ1-6
size: .
V: TRBV6-2/TRBV6-3
D: .
length: 14
DNA: TGTGCCAGCAACCGGGGGCAAGATAATTCACCCCTCCACTTT
CDR3: CASNRGQDNSPLHF

J: TRBJ2-4
size: .
V: TRBV28
D: TRBD1
length: 15
DNA: TGTGCCAGCAGTGTACAGGGGGCGGGATGGAACATTCAGTACTTC
CDR3: CASSVQGAGWNIQYF